This TCR beta chain was obtained from a study of molecular identifiers for immune sequencing clone quantification. Study-wide findings and caveats: One cell's worth of spiked Jurkat TCR RNA was reportedly detectable among roughly 1 million naive cells.

MiXCR was run by TCRdb on the PCR reads, yielding one entry per CDR3 protein. Among about 500,000 distinct CDR3 sequences listed, approximately 25% were seen once. Germline loops: CDR1 SGHDN, CDR2 FVKESK. The CDR3 is 16 residues long. The V segment lost 5 bases and the J segment 7 bases; nucleotides outside the gene matches: 8. Many counts were recorded for this clonotype. The antigen remains undetermined. Material: naive CD8+ T cells from blood, with Jurkat cell RNA spiked in. Subset: FACS-sorted CD8+CD4-CCR7+CD45RA+ naive T cells. The clonotype was recovered from a human donor in good health. Some libraries in this study had Jurkat cell RNA spiked in. This chain joins TRBV14 and TRBJ2-2; 12 bases map to TRBD1. Here the CDR3 DNA reads TGTGCCAGCAGCTCGCCCCGGGACAGGGGGCGCGGGGAGCTGTTTTTT. Its translation is CASSSPRDRGRGELFF.